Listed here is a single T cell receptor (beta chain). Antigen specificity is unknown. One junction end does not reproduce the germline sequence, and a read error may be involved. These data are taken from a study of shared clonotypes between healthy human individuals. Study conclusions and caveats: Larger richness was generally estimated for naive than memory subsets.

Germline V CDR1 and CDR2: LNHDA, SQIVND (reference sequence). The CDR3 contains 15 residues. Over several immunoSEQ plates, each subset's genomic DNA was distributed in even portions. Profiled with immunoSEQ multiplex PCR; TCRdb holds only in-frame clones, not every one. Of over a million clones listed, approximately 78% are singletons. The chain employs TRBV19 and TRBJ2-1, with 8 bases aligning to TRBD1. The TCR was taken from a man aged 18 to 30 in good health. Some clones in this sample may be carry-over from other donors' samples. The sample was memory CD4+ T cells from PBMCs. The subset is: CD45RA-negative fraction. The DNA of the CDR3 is TGCCCTCAAAATGTAGTACAGGGGGTCCTCAATGAGCAGTTCTTC. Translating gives CPQNVVQGVLNEQFF.